This T cell receptor beta chain emerged from a study of blood T cells in healthy people across ages. Study-level results: PBMCs that were unsorted prevented a conclusive naive versus antigen-experienced comparison.

Worth noting for this clonotype: The antigen remains undetermined.

Every donor provided roughly 10 milliliters of peripheral blood. A second about 7 to 12 cycle PCR used barcoded and J-beta primers. Using its own MiXCR run on the 5' RACE reads, TCRdb lists one record per CDR3 protein. Of roughly 500,000 distinct CDR3 sequences in the sample, about 26% are singletons; the top ten hold less than 20%. The CDR3 covers 16 residues. CDR1 is MNHEY, CDR2 SVGAGI, per germline. The germline V and J ends were trimmed by 0 bases and 2 bases, with 13 bases remaining between them. This receptor was taken from a woman aged 65 to 85 in good health. V is TRBV6-5 and J is TRBJ2-5; no definite D call. The sample comprised blood. As DNA, the CDR3 is TGTGCCAGCAGTTACTCTCCCGGACGGACGCAAGAGACCCAGTACTTC. This codes for CASSYSPGRTQETQYF.